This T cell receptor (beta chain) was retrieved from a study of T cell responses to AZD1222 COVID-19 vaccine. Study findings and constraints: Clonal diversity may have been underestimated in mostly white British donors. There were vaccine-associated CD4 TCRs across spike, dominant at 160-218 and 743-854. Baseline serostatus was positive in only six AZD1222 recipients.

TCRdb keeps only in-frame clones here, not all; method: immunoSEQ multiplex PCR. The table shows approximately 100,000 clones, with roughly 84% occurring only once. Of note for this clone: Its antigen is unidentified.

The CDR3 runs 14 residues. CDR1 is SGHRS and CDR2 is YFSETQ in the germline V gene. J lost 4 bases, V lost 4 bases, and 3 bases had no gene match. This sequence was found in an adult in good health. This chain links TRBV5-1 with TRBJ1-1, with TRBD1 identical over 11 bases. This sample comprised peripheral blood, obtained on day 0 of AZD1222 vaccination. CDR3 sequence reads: CASSPGTGGTEAFF. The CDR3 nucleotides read TGCGCCAGCAGCCCAGGGACAGGGGGCACTGAAGCTTTCTTT.